This T cell receptor beta chain was sequenced during a study of blood T cell repertoires in COVID-19. In the study overall: The United States, Italy and Spain supplied acute and convalescent COVID-19 samples. The analysed material was cDNA or gDNA that came from T cells, B-cell-depleted T cells, or PBMCs.

In the study's own analysis: Reference gene primer amplification in the assay estimated nucleated cell counts. Measured with immunoSEQ multiplex PCR; TCRdb has only the in-frame clones, and not every one. The V and J calls and the clone size are those of that table, but D and trimming were determined from the DNA. The table shows roughly 90,000 clones, with 80% occurring only once. In this sample, this clone turned up once. The germline gives CDR1 MNHNY, CDR2 SVGAGI (reference sequence). V was cut by 8 bases and J by 7 bases, with 14 bases left in between. CDR3 length equals 13 residues. Sequences were obtained from peripheral blood. This sequence joins TRBV6-6 and TRBJ2-2; D not resolved. The source of this sequence is a woman aged 70 to 79 with acute or convalescent COVID-19. CDR3 bases: TGTGCCAGCTCCTTAAGGCGAGGCGGGGAGCTGTTTTTT. Residues: CASSLRRGGELFF.